These 30 T cell receptor beta chains share one sample of origin, sequenced in a study of T cell responses to AZD1222 COVID-19 vaccine. Only in-frame clones appear in the TCRdb table, and some are missing; sequencing was by immunoSEQ multiplex PCR. The table records 150,000 to 250,000 clones, 90% to 95% of them present only once. Sequencing was performed on peripheral blood, taken 28 days after the second AZD1222 dose. Receptors originate from an adult who received the AZD1222 COVID-19 vaccine.

The rearrangement links TRBV9 to TRBJ2-3; the D gene is possibly TRBD2 (5 bases). Trimming took 4 bases from V and 6 from J, leaving 12 bases between them. Germline assignment: CDR1 SGDLS and CDR2 YYNGEE. This CDR3 contains 13 residues. The CDR3 spells CASSSRVGDTQYF. The CDR3 DNA follows: TGTGCCAGCAGCTCGAGGGTAGGCGATACGCAGTATTTT. The full variable domain, with the rest looked up from reference TRBV9 and TRBJ2-3, is DSGVTQTPKHLITATGQRVTLRCSPRSGDLSVYWYQQSLDQGLQFLIQYYNGEERAKGNILERFSAQQFPDLHSELNLSSLELGDSALYFCASSSRVGDTQYFGPGTRLTVL.

The chain uses TRBV29-1 and TRBJ1-5; no firm D call. Germline values: CDR1 SQVTM, CDR2 ANQGSEA. The CDR3 runs 12 residues. Trimming cost V 4 bases and J 4 bases, with 8 bases left between them. CDR3 bases: TGCAGCGTTGGTTTCGGAAATCAGCCCCAGCATTTT. It codes for CSVGFGNQPQHF.

CDR3 region: CASSVGISGGGGETQYF. The CDR3 bases are TGTGCCAGCAGCGTAGGGATTAGCGGGGGCGGGGGGGAGACCCAGTACTTC. The chain uses TRBV9 and TRBJ2-5; 9 positions agree with TRBD2. Germline trimming cut 0 bases from V and 5 bases from J; bases unmatched to any gene: 11. This CDR3 region has 17 residues. The germline gives CDR1 SGDLS, CDR2 YYNGEE.

This chain joins TRBV6-1 and TRBJ1-2; TRBD1 aligns across 9 bases. The CDR3 spans 15 residues. The V gene's germline CDR1 is MNHNS and CDR2 SASEGT. The junction had 6 bases not matched to a gene; V was cut back by 3 bases and J by 4 bases. For the CDR3, the DNA is TGTGCCAGCAGTGAGGGACAGGGTGGGCTCTATGGCTACACCTTC. Its protein is CASSEGQGGLYGYTF.

The V and J genes are TRBV9 and TRBJ2-7; D is perhaps TRBD2 (6 bases). The CDR3 extends over 14 amino acids. Between the trimmed V and J ends, which lost 0 bases and 4 bases, there was a span of 11 bases. Germline-derived CDR1 and CDR2 are SGDLS and YYNGEE. The CDR3 DNA follows: TGTGCCAGCAGCGTAGATTGGGGGGATTACGAGCAGTACTTC. Residues: CASSVDWGDYEQYF.

The chain joins TRBV18 to TRBJ1-1; a possible D gene is TRBD1 (5 bases). Germline loops: CDR1 KGHSH, CDR2 LQKENI. The V end was cut by 3 bases, the J end by 1 base, with 15 bases between. CDR3 size: 16 residues. This CDR3 is CASSPGPPASNTEAFF. CDR3 nucleotides: TGTGCCAGCTCACCGGGGCCTCCGGCTTCGAACACTGAAGCTTTCTTT.

This clone was seen only once. The chain recombines TRBV3-1 (or the pseudogene TRBV3-2) with TRBJ1-1; D is perhaps TRBD1 (5 bases). V was pared by 7 bases and J by 0 bases, with 18 bases between. The CDR3 sequence is 16 residues long. Germline CDR1 and CDR2: LGHDT and YNNKEL (reference sequence). The CDR3 loop is CASTLSGGGVNTEAFF. The CDR3 coding sequence is TGTGCCAGCACCTTGTCGGGGGGAGGGGTGAACACTGAAGCTTTCTTT.

The rearrangement links TRBV7-8 to TRBJ1-2; 8 bases map to TRBD1. V shed 5 bases, J shed 8 bases, and the junction held 7 bases outside the gene matches. The germline V gene encodes CDR1 SGHVS and CDR2 FQNEAQ. The CDR3 spans 13 residues. The CDR3 reads CASSRGQGGGYTF. CDR3 DNA sequence: TGTGCCAGCAGCCGAGGACAGGGAGGAGGCTACACCTTC.

The rearrangement links TRBV7-8 to TRBJ1-3, with D possibly being TRBD1 (5 bases). CDR3 length: 16 amino acids. Trimming removed 5 bases from V and 0 bases from J, with 14 bases in between. CDR1 and CDR2 from the germline V gene are SGHVS and FQNEAQ. CDR3 DNA: TGTGCCAGCAGCGTCACGGGGGTTAGCTCTGGAAACACCATATATTTT. It codes for CASSVTGVSSGNTIYF.

This chain joins TRBV5-8 and TRBJ2-7, with 9 bases identical to TRBD1. The germline CDR1 and CDR2 sequences are SGHTS and YDEGEE. This CDR3 spans 17 amino acids. The junction had 13 bases not matched to a gene; V was cut back by 4 bases and J by 2 bases. The chain's CDR3 is CASSGGWDRTGAYEQYF. Written as DNA, the CDR3 is TGTGCCAGCAGCGGAGGGTGGGACAGGACAGGGGCCTACGAGCAGTACTTC.

Here the CDR3 reads CASSLAYGTGQNQPQHF. The DNA for the CDR3 is TGTGCCAGCAGCTTAGCGTACGGGACAGGGCAGAATCAGCCCCAGCATTTT. The chain employs TRBV7-9 and TRBJ1-5; 9 bases are shared with TRBD1. The CDR3 loop spans 17 amino acids. The trim removed 0 bases at V and 4 bases at J, leaving 7 bases unmatched. The germline V gene encodes CDR1 SEHNR and CDR2 FQNEAQ (reference sequence).

The chain has TRBV15 and TRBJ2-1, with D perhaps matching TRBD2 (5 bases). Germline V gene lookup returns CDR1 LNHNV and CDR2 YYDKDF (reference sequence). The CDR3 covers 16 residues. Trimming pared 3 bases from V and 7 bases from J, leaving 19 bases between. The DNA for the CDR3 is TGTGCCACCAGCAGGGCGGACGGACCCACGGGAAATGAGCAGTTCTTC. Its protein is CATSRADGPTGNEQFF.

The CDR3 loop is CASSQDATGFQAFF. DNA for the CDR3: TGCGCCAGCAGCCAAGATGCGACAGGGTTTCAGGCTTTCTTT. The chain combines TRBV4-3 with TRBJ1-1, with 7 bases lining up with TRBD1. The CDR3 has 14 amino acids. J lost 11 bases, V lost 0 bases, and 9 bases had no gene match. CDR1 and CDR2 from the germline V gene are LGHNA and YSLEER.

This clone was counted once. The V gene is TRBV14, the J gene TRBJ1-6; TRBD1 is a possible D gene (6 bases). The V and J ends lost 1 base and 13 bases respectively, with 14 bases between them. This CDR3 is built from 14 residues. CDR1 is SGHDN and CDR2 is FVKESK in the germline V gene. Here the CDR3 DNA reads TGTGCCAGCAGCCAAGCCGGGGGCGCAATCCCCCTCCACTTT. It codes for CASSQAGGAIPLHF.

This rearrangement joins TRBV4-1 to TRBJ2-5; unclear D gene. The germline V gene encodes CDR1 MGHRA and CDR2 YSYEKL. V was cut by 1 base and J by 1 base, with 7 bases left in between. The CDR3 is 14 residues long. Here the CDR3 DNA reads TGCGCCAGCAGCCAAGGCCGCACCCAAGAGACCCAGTACTTC. It yields the protein CASSQGRTQETQYF.

This chain links TRBV10-2 with TRBJ2-5, with 10 bases lining up with TRBD2. This CDR3 is built from 14 residues. V lost 8 bases, J lost 4 bases, and 7 bases stayed unmatched. Germline V gives CDR1 WSHSY, CDR2 SAAADI. CDR3 sequence: CASLKRGGLETQYF. The CDR3 nucleotides are TGCGCCAGCTTGAAGCGGGGGGGCCTAGAGACCCAGTACTTC.

The gene calls are TRBV2 and TRBJ1-1; D call uncertain. Germline V lookup: CDR1 SNHLY, CDR2 FYNNEI. The CDR3 length is 16 residues. The V end was cut by 2 bases, the J end by 2 bases, with 15 bases between. The CDR3 loop is CASSETGGSRNTEAFF. CDR3 nucleotide sequence: TGTGCCAGCAGTGAAACGGGAGGGTCAAGAAACACTGAAGCTTTCTTT.

V gene TRBV12-5 combines with J gene TRBJ1-5; 8 nucleotides line up with TRBD1. V lost 9 bases to trimming and J lost 0 bases; unmatched junction nucleotides: 7. The CDR3 extends over 15 amino acids. Germline lookup yields CDR1 LGHNT and CDR2 FRNRAP. The CDR3 here is CASSQDRVSNQPQHF. CDR3 sequence (DNA): TGTGCTAGCTCTCAGGACAGGGTTAGCAATCAGCCCCAGCATTTT.

This chain links TRBV3-1 (or the pseudogene TRBV3-2) with TRBJ1-1, with 8 nucleotides matching TRBD1. The V and J ends lost 1 base and 2 bases, in that order; junction bases with no gene match: 3. CDR1 and CDR2 (germline): LGHDT, YNNKEL (reference sequence). CDR3 size: 15 residues. The CDR3 protein is CASSQGGQGNTEAFF. In DNA, the CDR3 is TGTGCCAGCAGCCAAGGAGGACAGGGAAACACTGAAGCTTTCTTT.

The chain uses TRBV7-2 and TRBJ2-1; D is unclear. The CDR3 length is 13 residues. Germline V CDR1 and CDR2: SGHTA, FQGNSA. V was trimmed by 2 bases and J by 3 bases, leaving 5 bases between them. The CDR3 is CASSLFYYNEQFF. For the CDR3, the DNA is TGTGCCAGCAGCTTATTCTACTACAATGAGCAGTTCTTC.

The chain has TRBV6-6 and TRBJ1-5; D not certain. V dropped 6 bases and J dropped 7 bases, with 16 bases sitting between them. In germline, CDR1 is MNHNY, CDR2 SVGAGI (reference sequence). The CDR3 extends over 14 amino acids. DNA for the CDR3: TGTGCCAGCAGAACCGAAAGATGGGAACAGCCCCAGCATTTT. Protein sequence: CASRTERWEQPQHF.

V and J are TRBV3-1 (or the pseudogene TRBV3-2) and TRBJ1-2; 11 bases align to TRBD1. V trimming: 4 bases; J trimming: 4 bases; junction bases outside the gene matches: 8. The germline gives CDR1 LGHDT, CDR2 YNNKEL (reference sequence). The CDR3 runs to 16 residues. The CDR3 DNA is TGTGCCAGCAGCCCCGGACAGGGGGCGCTTGTCTATGGCTACACCTTC. It specifies CASSPGQGALVYGYTF.

The chain links TRBV6-5 to TRBJ1-5; the D is unclear. V gave up 6 bases and J gave up 7 bases, with 10 bases separating them. The germline V gene has CDR1 MNHEY and CDR2 SVGAGI. The CDR3 covers 12 residues. DNA of the CDR3: TGTGCCAGCAGGACCCGAGTGCAGCCCCAGCATTTT. It translates to CASRTRVQPQHF.

The V and J genes are TRBV5-1 and TRBJ2-7, with TRBD1 matching 10 bases. V was pared by 1 base and J by 4 bases, with 5 bases of the junction left unmatched. Germline CDR1 SGHRS, CDR2 YFSETQ. The CDR3 is 15 residues long. The CDR3 here is CASSLSRDRGYEQYF. DNA of the CDR3: TGCGCCAGCAGCTTGTCCCGGGACAGGGGTTACGAGCAGTACTTC.

The chain carries TRBV4-1 and TRBJ2-3; D is undetermined. CDR1 is MGHRA, CDR2 YSYEKL, per germline. V was clipped by 1 base and J by 2 bases, with 13 bases between them. The CDR3 has 16 amino acids. This CDR3 reads CASSQANMGFTDTQYF. The CDR3 bases are TGCGCCAGCAGCCAAGCTAACATGGGGTTCACAGATACGCAGTATTTT.

This clone was counted only a few times. V and J are TRBV11-3 and TRBJ2-3; D is unresolved. CDR3 size: 13 residues. Trimming stripped 1 base from V and 4 bases from J, with 6 bases between. Germline V gene data show CDR1 as SGHNT and CDR2 as YENEEA. Written as DNA, the CDR3 is TGTGCCAGCAGCTTAGGAGTAGCAGATACGCAGTATTTT. Encoded protein: CASSLGVADTQYF.

The V gene is TRBV7-6, the J gene TRBJ2-7; D is unclear. Trimming cost V 5 bases and J 3 bases, with 8 bases left between them. This CDR3 contains 12 residues. Germline assignment: CDR1 SGHVS and CDR2 FNYEAQ. CDR3 sequence: CASSPTGYEQYF. In DNA, the CDR3 is TGTGCCAGCAGCCCAACGGGCTACGAGCAGTACTTC.

V is TRBV2 and J is TRBJ1-5, with D possibly being TRBD1 (6 bases). CDR1 is SNHLY, CDR2 FYNNEI, per germline. CDR3 length: 14 amino acids. V was pared by 6 bases and J by 3 bases, with 12 bases between. CDR3 sequence (DNA): TGTGCCAGCAGCGGGGGACAAACCAATCAGCCCCAGCATTTT. Translating gives CASSGGQTNQPQHF.

The rearrangement uses TRBV20-1 and TRBJ1-2; possibly TRBD1 for D (5 bases). CDR3 length: 11 residues. In germline, CDR1 is DFQATT, CDR2 SNEGSKA (reference sequence). V lost 3 bases and J lost 7, with 9 bases in between. The CDR3 DNA reads as TGCAGTGCTAGCCGAAGGGGTGGCTACACCTTC. Its protein product is CSASRRGGYTF.

The gene calls are TRBV30 and TRBJ2-7; no definite D call. The germline CDR1 and CDR2 sequences are GTSNPN and SVGIG (reference sequence). Trimming took off 3 bases at V and 4 bases at J, with 4 bases between the two ends. The CDR3 covers 10 residues. Here the CDR3 reads CAWRGYEQYF. The DNA of the CDR3 is TGTGCCTGGAGGGGGTACGAGCAGTACTTC.